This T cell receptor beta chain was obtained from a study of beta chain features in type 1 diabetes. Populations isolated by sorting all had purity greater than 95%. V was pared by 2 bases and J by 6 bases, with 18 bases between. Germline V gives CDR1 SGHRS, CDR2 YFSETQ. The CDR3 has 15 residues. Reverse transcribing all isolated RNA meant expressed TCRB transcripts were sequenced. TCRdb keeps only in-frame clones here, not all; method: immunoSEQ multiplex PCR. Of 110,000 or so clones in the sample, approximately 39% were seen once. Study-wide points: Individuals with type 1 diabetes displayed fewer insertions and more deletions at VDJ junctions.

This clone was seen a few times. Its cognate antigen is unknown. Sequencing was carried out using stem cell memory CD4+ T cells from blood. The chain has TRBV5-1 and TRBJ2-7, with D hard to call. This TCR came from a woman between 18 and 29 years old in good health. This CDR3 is CASSFMGPLSGEQYF. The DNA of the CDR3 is TGCGCCAGCAGCTTTATGGGTCCCCTGTCGGGCGAGCAGTACTTC.